This T cell receptor beta chain stems from a study of regulatory T cells in long-lasting Graves disease. Study-level results: More public clonotypes were shared by persistent patients (about 2,700) than by new patients (roughly 970).

Building of the TCR beta libraries involved iRepertoire HTBI primers and Arm-PCR of CDR3 regions. TCRdb re-analysed the multiplex PCR reads in MiXCR, keeping a single row per CDR3 protein. The repertoire holds roughly 500,000 distinct CDR3 sequences, with 13% as singletons. The time point is: newly diagnosed GD, antithyroid drugs for less than 3 months. RNA from PBMCs was the source of the TCR library. With regard to this clonotype: The antigen is unknown.

A further study also used this sample, focusing on T cells in Graves' hyperthyroidism and ophthalmopathy. That work adds: Patients were excluded for uncontrolled infection, other autoimmune disease, pregnancy or lactation. TCR CDR3 regions were first amplified by RT-PCR with HTBI primers. The authors' 13 V-J model separated ophthalmopathy from stable hyperthyroidism.

This sample comprised peripheral blood mononuclear cells (PBMCs), obtained at new diagnosis, from a patient treated with antithyroid drugs. This receptor was identified in a man younger than 45 with Graves disease.

CDR3 coding DNA: TGTGCCAGTAGTATAACTAGCGTGTACCAAGAGACCCAGTACTTC. Its protein is CASSITSVYQETQYF. The chain recombines TRBV19 with TRBJ2-5; 7 bases match TRBD2. Germline-derived CDR1 and CDR2 are LNHDA and SQIVND (reference sequence). The V segment lost 2 bases and the J segment 0 bases; nucleotides outside the gene matches: 3. The CDR3 runs 15 residues.